The clone carrying this TCR beta chain was recorded a few times. The authors ran a second PCR of roughly 6 to 12 cycles using a sample-barcoded 5' primer and a J-beta primer mix. Paired-end reads containing CDR3 totaled no fewer than 2.5 million for each sample. TCRdb processed the 5' RACE reads anew with MiXCR; each CDR3 protein has one entry. The data show approximately 400,000 distinct CDR3 sequences, 45% to 60% seen once. The data were obtained in a study of blood T cells in healthy people across ages. Study details: T cells yielded about one barcoded beta molecule per two cells through template switching.

In germline, CDR1 is DFQATT, CDR2 SNEGSKA (reference sequence). V lost 2 bases and J lost 0; bases outside the gene matches: 6. This CDR3 contains 16 residues. This clonotype was sampled from a man in his 60s in good health. The sample comprised blood. The chain uses TRBV20-1 and TRBJ2-1, with 8 bases that match TRBD2. The CDR3 loop reads CSARRKRESSYNEQFF. The DNA for the CDR3 is TGCAGTGCTAGACGCAAGCGGGAGAGCTCCTACAATGAGCAGTTCTTC.